One T cell receptor beta chain is described in this entry. Before the COVID-19 pandemic, during about 2010-2018, CD4+ T cells were taken from unexposed donors. Libraries were prepared by immunoSEQ multiplex PCR; TCRdb keeps only in-frame clonotypes and omits some of them. The sample has 68,000 or so clones, 93% seen once. The entry originates in a study of CD4 T cells in relation to SARS-CoV-2 and coronaviruses. The sample comprised naive CD4+ T cells from PBMCs. Subset specified: naive CD4+ T cells isolated by negative enrichment. This sequence was found in a human donor in good health.

CDR3 in DNA: TGTGCCAGTACGATCAGGGGGTTTATGAACACTGAAGCTTTCTTT. Translated, it gives CASTIRGFMNTEAFF. The rearrangement links TRBV19 to TRBJ1-1, with 7 bases identical to TRBD1. The CDR3 sequence is 15 residues long. CDR1 LNHDA and CDR2 SQIVND come from the germline V gene (reference sequence). V gave up 7 bases and J gave up 0 bases; unmatched junction bases: 8.